The clone carrying this T cell receptor beta chain was seen a few times. This entry is derived from a study of T cells after yellow fever vaccination. The V gene lost 4 bases and the J gene lost 2 bases, with 18 bases spanning the gap. The length of the CDR3 is 16 residues. Germline CDR1 is SGHDT and CDR2 is YYEEEE. In making TCR cDNA, 5'RACE template switching added a universal primer site and UMIs to it. TCRdb used MiXCR to reprocess the 5' RACE reads, holding one entry per CDR3 protein. Of some 220,000 distinct CDR3 sequences in the sample, roughly 3% are singletons; the top ten hold 3.2%. The J gene is TRBJ1-2, the V gene TRBV5-6; no reliable D call. This receptor was taken from a man aged 18 to 30 who received the YFV17D yellow fever vaccine. Sequencing was performed on CD4+ T cells sorted from PBMCs, taken 10 days after the yellow fever booster vaccination. The CDR3 DNA sequence: TGTGCCAGCAGCCCGAGATGGACGTTGAAGAACTATGGCTACACCTTC. This encodes CASSPRWTLKNYGYTF.